The next 27 T cell receptor beta chains were all read from a single sample in a study of blood T cell repertoires in COVID-19 (dated by TCRdb to the early 2020s). The method behind the library was the immunoSEQ multiplex PCR assay. TCRdb carries this immuneACCESS record with in-frame sequences only. Its versions omit some clonotypes, under half of them owing to an unresolved V gene in the studies checked, with the rest unexplained. The sample includes over 150,000 clones, with approximately 87% observed a single time. The ten top clones hold about an eighth of the sample. Sequencing was carried out using peripheral blood. These receptors were obtained from a woman in her seventies with COVID-19, enrolled during active disease.

The chain joins TRBV12-3 or TRBV12-4 to TRBJ1-6; 8 nucleotides match TRBD1. After removal of 6 bases from V and 8 bases from J, the junction contained 3 bases not matched to a gene. This CDR3 is built from 13 residues. Here the CDR3 DNA reads TGTGCCAGCAGAAGGACAGGGCATTCACCCCTCCACTTT. Encoded protein: CASRRTGHSPLHF.

This clone has a handful of counts. The chain uses TRBV1 and TRBJ2-1; the D call in the table, TRBD1, was not verified against the DNA. TRBV1 is described as a pseudogene. The CDR3 runs to 14 residues. This CDR3 is CTSSPIRQGHEQFF. CDR3 in DNA: TGCACCAGCAGCCCCATTCGACAGGGGCATGAGCAGTTCTTC.

The rearrangement uses TRBV6-5 and TRBJ1-2; the D gene is possibly TRBD1 (6 bases). This CDR3 is built from 14 residues. Trimming left V 7 bases short and J 1 base short, with 13 bases between. The V gene's germline CDR1 is MNHEY and CDR2 SVGAGI. The DNA of the CDR3 is TGTGCCAGCAATCACGTCAGGGGTAACTATGGCTACACCTTC. This sequence encodes CASNHVRGNYGYTF.

V gene TRBV28 combines with J gene TRBJ2-1; 11 positions agree with TRBD2. This CDR3 is built from 14 residues. V gave up 6 bases and J gave up 3 bases; unmatched junction bases: 1. The V gene's germline CDR1 is MDHEN and CDR2 SYDVKM. The CDR3, as DNA: TGTGCCAGCAGCACTAGCGGGGGCTACAATGAGCAGTTCTTC. Encoded protein: CASSTSGGYNEQFF.

This clone turned up a few times. The chain carries TRBV19 and TRBJ2-3, with 11 bases matching TRBD1. The CDR3 spans 15 residues. The germline CDR1 and CDR2 sequences are LNHDA and SQIVND (reference sequence). V was clipped by 6 bases and J by 4 bases; unmatched bases: 6. CDR3 loop: CASRKGQGVADTQYF. CDR3 coding DNA: TGTGCCAGTAGAAAGGGACAGGGGGTCGCAGATACGCAGTATTTT.

This clone has just a few counts. The rearrangement links TRBV6-5 to TRBJ1-4, with 8 bases lining up with TRBD1. Germline V gene lookup returns CDR1 MNHEY and CDR2 SVGAGI. This CDR3 spans 14 amino acids. The V gene end was trimmed by 6 bases and the J gene end by 3 bases; junction bases not matched to a gene: 3. The DNA of the CDR3 is TGTGCCAGCAGGCTGACAGGGGCTAATGAAAAACTGTTTTTT. This encodes CASRLTGANEKLFF.

The chain uses TRBV30 and TRBJ2-5; tentative D call: TRBD1 (5 bases). Germline CDR1 reads GTSNPN; CDR2 reads SVGIG (reference sequence). The CDR3 contains 14 residues. The germline V and J ends were trimmed by 0 bases and 5 bases, with 13 bases remaining between them. The CDR3 reads CAWSVAGLYETQYF. CDR3 bases: TGTGCCTGGAGTGTGGCAGGGTTGTACGAGACCCAGTACTTC. Full variable domain (remainder filled in from reference TRBV30 and TRBJ2-5): SQTIHQWPATLVQPVGSPLSLECTVEGTSNPNLYWYRQAAGRGLQLLFYSVGIGQISSEVPQNLSASRPQDRQFILSSKKLLLSDSGFYLCAWSVAGLYETQYFGPGTRLLVL.

The chain links TRBV7-8 to TRBJ1-3; D is perhaps TRBD1 (5 bases). The germline gives CDR1 SGHVS, CDR2 FQNEAQ. Between the trimmed V and J ends, which lost 5 bases and 0 bases, there was a span of 14 bases. The CDR3 contains 16 residues. The CDR3 coding sequence is TGTGCCAGCAGCCCAAGAGCAGGGCACTCTGGAAACACCATATATTTT. Translated, it gives CASSPRAGHSGNTIYF.

V is TRBV11-3 and J is TRBJ1-3; D is uncertain. Per germline, CDR1 SGHNT and CDR2 YENEEA. V was shortened by 5 bases and J by 0 bases, with 11 bases between the two germline ends. The CDR3 is 15 amino acids. DNA of the CDR3: TGTGCCAGCAGCCCACAGCTCAGCTCTGGAAACACCATATATTTT. This codes for CASSPQLSSGNTIYF.

V usage is TRBV7-9 and J usage is TRBJ1-5, with 8 nucleotides matching TRBD1. This CDR3 is 14 amino acids long. In germline, CDR1 is SEHNR, CDR2 FQNEAQ (reference sequence). V dropped 4 bases and J dropped 7; count of bases not matched to a gene: 6. CDR3 amino acids: CASSSDREGQPQHF. The CDR3 DNA reads TGTGCCAGCAGCTCGGACAGGGAAGGACAGCCCCAGCATTTT.

This sequence joins TRBV19 and TRBJ2-7; TRBD2 matches 10 bases. J lost 3 bases, V lost 5 bases, and 4 bases had no gene match. Per germline, CDR1 LNHDA and CDR2 SQIVND (reference sequence). The CDR3 is made up of 14 amino acids. The CDR3 DNA reads as TGTGCCAGTAGTTCTGCTAGCGGGAGCTACGAGCAGTACTTC. It is translated as CASSSASGSYEQYF.

This clone was recorded only once. This chain connects TRBV28 to TRBJ2-2; D is unresolved. The CDR3 has 16 residues. Per germline, CDR1 MDHEN and CDR2 SYDVKM. Trimming shortened V by 6 bases and J by 1 base, and 15 bases separated the two germline ends. The CDR3 spells CASSRVQVRNTGELFF. In DNA, the CDR3 is TGTGCCAGCAGCCGCGTTCAGGTTAGGAACACCGGGGAGCTGTTTTTT.

This chain links TRBV19 with TRBJ2-7, with 8 nucleotides matching TRBD2. The CDR3 is 15 amino acids. Germline lookup yields CDR1 LNHDA and CDR2 SQIVND (reference sequence). V was clipped by 2 bases and J by 0 bases; unmatched bases: 3. CDR3 region: CASSITAGGSYEQYF. The CDR3 region has the DNA TGTGCCAGTAGTATAACCGCGGGAGGCTCCTACGAGCAGTACTTC.

This rearrangement joins TRBV3-1 (or the pseudogene TRBV3-2) to TRBJ2-3, with TRBD2 identical over 10 bases. V lost 4 bases, J lost 3 bases, and 10 bases stayed unmatched. Germline V CDR1 and CDR2: LGHDT, YNNKEL (reference sequence). CDR3 length: 17 residues. CDR3 sequence reads: CASSPKTSSGSTDTQYF. The CDR3 DNA is TGTGCCAGCAGCCCAAAGACATCTAGCGGGAGTACAGATACGCAGTATTTT.

V and J are TRBV6-5 and TRBJ2-1, with D possibly TRBD1 on 7 matching bases. Germline-derived CDR1 and CDR2 are MNHEY and SVGAGI. CDR3 length equals 13 residues. V gave up 6 bases and J gave up 6 bases, with 12 bases separating them. The DNA for the CDR3 is TGTGCCAGCAGACTTCAGGGGGGCAATGAGCAGTTCTTC. The encoded protein is CASRLQGGNEQFF.

The V call is TRBV28, the J call TRBJ1-4; the D is unclear. The germline V gene encodes CDR1 MDHEN and CDR2 SYDVKM. The CDR3 is 15 amino acids. V was shortened by 2 bases and J by 0 bases, with 7 bases between the two germline ends. In DNA form, the CDR3 reads TGTGCCAGCAGTTTACCGGGTGCAACTAATGAAAAACTGTTTTTT. Translated: CASSLPGATNEKLFF.

The chain links TRBV5-6 to TRBJ2-3; D not resolved. V was pared by 3 bases and J by 3 bases, with 17 bases between. The CDR3 has 16 residues. In germline, CDR1 is SGHDT, CDR2 YYEEEE. The CDR3 nucleotides are TGTGCCAGCAGCTCCCGACCGAGGTTGAGGACAGATACGCAGTATTTT. Translated: CASSSRPRLRTDTQYF.

The chain joins TRBV28 to TRBJ1-2; 9 positions match TRBD1. The V gene end was trimmed by 4 bases and the J gene end by 7 bases; junction bases not matched to a gene: 7. From germline, CDR1 is MDHEN and CDR2 SYDVKM. CDR3 length: 14 amino acids. In DNA form, the CDR3 reads TGTGCCAGCAGTTCCCGGGACAGGGATCGTGGCTACACCTTC. Its protein is CASSSRDRDRGYTF.

The chain combines TRBV19 with TRBJ1-1; D unresolved. The germline V gene encodes CDR1 LNHDA and CDR2 SQIVND (reference sequence). Trimming took 4 bases from V and 2 from J, leaving 8 bases between them. This CDR3 has 13 residues. The CDR3 loop is CASSTRLNTEAFF. The CDR3 nucleotides are TGTGCCAGTAGTACGAGATTAAACACTGAAGCTTTCTTT.

This chain joins TRBV27 and TRBJ1-6; possible D gene TRBD1, 5 bases. Looked up from germline, CDR1 is MNHEY and CDR2 is SMNVEV (reference sequence). This CDR3 region has 19 residues. Deletions cut 2 bases from V and 9 bases from J, with 26 bases between. CDR3 amino acids: CASSLLGSEFQGSRSPLHF. As DNA, the CDR3 is TGTGCCAGCAGTTTACTAGGAAGCGAATTCCAGGGTTCTCGTTCACCCCTCCACTTT.

This sequence joins TRBV23-1 and TRBJ2-7; possibly TRBD2 for D (5 bases). TRBV23-1 is assigned to the ORF class and has an uncertain function. The V and J ends lost 6 bases and 3 bases respectively, with 15 bases between them. The CDR3 loop spans 14 amino acids. In DNA, the CDR3 is TGCGCCAGCAGCCCCCCGGGAAAGAACTACGAGCAGTACTTC. Its protein product is CASSPPGKNYEQYF.

V usage is TRBV29-1 and J usage is TRBJ1-2; 11 positions agree with TRBD1. Germline V gives CDR1 SQVTM, CDR2 ANQGSEA. The CDR3 loop spans 13 amino acids. With V trimmed by 7 bases and J by 4 bases, 5 bases remained unmatched. The CDR3 DNA follows: TGCAGCGCCGCAGGGACAGGGGGCTATGGCTACACCTTC. The encoded protein is CSAAGTGGYGYTF.

The genes are TRBV7-2 and TRBJ1-4, with 11 bases identical to TRBD1. Trimming took 1 base from V and 8 from J; bases not matched to a gene: 6. Per the germline V gene, CDR1 is SGHTA and CDR2 is FQGNSA. The CDR3 is made up of 16 amino acids. In nucleotides, the CDR3 is TGTGCCAGCAGCTTAGATCACGGGACAGGGGGGGAAAAACTGTTTTTT. It yields the protein CASSLDHGTGGEKLFF.

The gene calls are TRBV7-9 and TRBJ1-2, with D possibly TRBD1 on 5 matching bases. CDR1 SEHNR and CDR2 FQNEAQ come from the germline V gene (reference sequence). V dropped 7 bases and J dropped 4 bases, with 13 bases sitting between them. This CDR3 is built from 13 residues. CDR3 DNA: TGTGCCAGCACCGACAGTTCAGCCTATGGCTACACCTTC. This sequence encodes CASTDSSAYGYTF.

The rearrangement links TRBV2 to TRBJ2-6, with D perhaps TRBD1 (5 bases). The V gene's germline CDR1 is SNHLY and CDR2 FYNNEI. V was cut by 5 bases and J by 0 bases, with 8 bases left in between. CDR3 length equals 15 residues. The CDR3: CASSPRVSGANVLTF. CDR3 DNA sequence: TGTGCCAGCAGTCCCAGGGTCTCTGGGGCCAACGTCCTGACTTTC.

The rearrangement links TRBV12-3 or TRBV12-4 to TRBJ1-2; TRBD1 is a possible D gene (6 bases). V lost 6 bases, J lost 4 bases, and 12 bases lay in between. This CDR3 contains 13 residues. The DNA of the CDR3 is TGTGCCAGCAGACTACAGGGCTCCTATGGCTACACCTTC. The encoded protein is CASRLQGSYGYTF.

This clone was observed a handful of times. The chain combines TRBV6-2 or TRBV6-3 with TRBJ1-2; D is possibly TRBD1 (5 bases). From germline, CDR1 is MNHEY and CDR2 SVGEGT. This CDR3 spans 14 amino acids. V was pared by 2 bases and J by 4 bases, with 11 bases between. The CDR3 DNA sequence: TGTGCCAGCAGTTACGGAGACAGCTTCTATGGCTACACCTTC. Protein sequence: CASSYGDSFYGYTF.